Presented here are 18 T cell receptor beta chains from one specimen sequenced in a study of HIV-infected patients and healthy controls. The repertoire came from unfractionated whole blood and reflected all unsorted peripheral T cells. cDNA was made from approximately 0.55 ug RNA using alpha and beta constant primers. Separate chain-specific third strand synthesis with multiplexing indices produced the alpha and beta libraries. TCRdb reprocessed the 5' RACE reads with MiXCR, giving one entry per CDR3 protein. This sample has around 5,800 distinct CDR3 sequences, with approximately 24% found just once. The source was blood, collected before antiretroviral therapy. The source is an adult with HIV infection.

At least ten counts were recorded for this clonotype. The rearrangement joins TRBV27 to TRBJ2-7, with D unclear. The CDR3 runs to 14 residues. The ends were cut back, 8 bases at V and 0 bases at J, with 14 bases in the middle. Germline V lookup: CDR1 MNHEY, CDR2 SMNVEV (reference sequence). The CDR3 nucleotides are TGTGCCAGCCGCCCGACCCAGAGCTCCTACGAGCAGTACTTC. Amino acids: CASRPTQSSYEQYF.

This clonotype was seen ten or more times. The rearrangement joins TRBV7-9 to TRBJ2-7; D not resolved. There are 14 residues in the CDR3. V was clipped by 5 bases and J by 0 bases, with 11 bases between them. The germline gives CDR1 SEHNR, CDR2 FQNEAQ (reference sequence). Here the CDR3 reads CASSPPVGSYEQYF. In DNA, the CDR3 is TGTGCCAGCAGCCCGCCTGTCGGCTCCTACGAGCAGTACTTC. Supplemented by reference TRBV7-9 and TRBJ2-7, the full variable domain reads DTGVSQNPRHKITKRGQNVTFRCDPISEHNRLYWYRQTLGQGPEFLTYFQNEAQLEKSRLLSDRFSAERPKGSFSTLEIQRTEQGDSAMYLCASSPPVGSYEQYFGPGTRLTVT.

This clonotype was seen ten or more times. The CDR3 loop reads CASSLGSGGPDEQFF. The CDR3 nucleotides read TGTGCCAGCAGCTTAGGTAGCGGGGGGCCCGATGAGCAGTTCTTC. The V gene is TRBV11-2, the J gene TRBJ2-1; TRBD2 agrees at 10 bases. This CDR3 contains 15 residues. The germline CDR1 and CDR2 sequences are SGHAT and FQNNGV. Trimming took 1 base from V and 8 from J; bases not matched to a gene: 5. The variable domain in full, with the rest retrieved from reference TRBV11-2 and TRBJ2-1, is EAGVAQSPRYKIIEKRQSVAFWCNPISGHATLYWYQQILGQGPKLLIQFQNNGVVDDSQLPKDRFSAERLKGVDSTLKIQPAKLEDSAVYLCASSLGSGGPDEQFFGPGTRLTVL.

Judged by abundance, this clonotype is medium-sized. The V call is TRBV7-8, the J call TRBJ1-3; D not certain. Germline CDR1 and CDR2: SGHVS and FQNEAQ. Trimming pared 5 bases from V and 1 base from J, leaving 12 bases between. This CDR3 is built from 15 residues. The CDR3 loop reads CASSRFVGSGNTIYF. The CDR3 DNA reads TGTGCCAGCAGCCGTTTTGTCGGTTCTGGAAACACCATATATTTT.

This clonotype was seen repeatedly, ten times or more. The chain couples TRBV15 to TRBJ2-3; maybe TRBD2 (5 bases). Germline V gene sequence: CDR1 LNHNV, CDR2 YYDKDF (reference sequence). Trimming took off 3 bases at V and 0 bases at J, with 13 bases between the two ends. The CDR3 has 16 amino acids. The CDR3 DNA reads TGTGCCACCAGCAGGGGTTTCGGGGAAAGCACAGATACGCAGTATTTT. The encoded protein is CATSRGFGESTDTQYF. Full variable domain (missing parts from reference TRBV15 and TRBJ2-3): DAMVIQNPRYQVTQFGKPVTLSCSQTLNHNVMYWYQQKSSQAPKLLFHYYDKDFNNEADTPDNFQSRRPNTSFCFLDIRSPGLGDTAMYLCATSRGFGESTDTQYFGPGTRLTVL.

This clonotype was seen only a few times. The rearrangement links TRBV7-8 to TRBJ1-5; 7 bases map to TRBD1. The length of the CDR3 is 14 residues. The germline gives CDR1 SGHVS, CDR2 FQNEAQ. With V trimmed by 5 bases and J by 4 bases, 5 bases remained unmatched. CDR3 nucleotide sequence: TGTGCCAGCAGCCCAGACAGGGATAATCAGCCCCAGCATTTT. Residues: CASSPDRDNQPQHF.

This clonotype has at least ten counts. J is TRBJ1-4 and V is TRBV5-1; TRBD1 is a possible D gene (6 bases). Germline values: CDR1 SGHRS, CDR2 YFSETQ. Trimming removed 3 bases at V and 4 bases at J, with 10 bases between. There are 14 residues in the CDR3. The CDR3 region is CASSSGHYNEKLFF. CDR3 nucleotide sequence: TGCGCCAGCAGCTCGGGACATTATAATGAAAAACTGTTTTTT.

This clonotype was picked up a small number of times. V and J are TRBV19 and TRBJ1-5; the D gene is possibly TRBD1 (5 bases). CDR1 is LNHDA and CDR2 is SQIVND in the germline V gene (reference sequence). Trimming removed 9 bases at V and 0 bases at J, with 12 bases between. The CDR3 has 14 amino acids. CDR3 protein: CASRGEYSNQPQHF. Written as DNA, the CDR3 is TGTGCCAGCCGGGGGGAGTATAGCAATCAGCCCCAGCATTTT.

The sample holds many counts of this clonotype. The chain carries TRBV2 and TRBJ1-1; no definite D call. This CDR3 contains 14 residues. The V end lost 3 bases, the J end lost 0 bases, and 8 bases lay between the germline ends. The germline CDR1 and CDR2 sequences are SNHLY and FYNNEI. CDR3 DNA: TGTGCCAGCAGTGATACTTTGTTGAACACTGAAGCTTTCTTT. It yields the protein CASSDTLLNTEAFF.

This clonotype was detected ten times or more. The chain combines TRBV4-1 with TRBJ2-1, with 8 bases identical to TRBD1. CDR3 size: 14 residues. V lost 6 bases and J lost 6; bases outside the gene matches: 7. Looked up from germline, CDR1 is MGHRA and CDR2 is YSYEKL. In DNA form, the CDR3 reads TGCGCCAGCAGGCCTTGGACAGGGACCAATGAGCAGTTCTTC. It is translated as CASRPWTGTNEQFF.

The chain couples TRBV27 to TRBJ2-7; tentatively, D is TRBD1 (5 bases). Trimming took 4 bases from V and 4 from J, leaving 14 bases between them. The CDR3 totals 14 residues. Looked up from germline, CDR1 is MNHEY and CDR2 is SMNVEV (reference sequence). CDR3 DNA sequence: TGTGCCAGCAGTTCAGGACATGGGTTGTACGAGCAGTACTTC. This codes for CASSSGHGLYEQYF.

This clonotype qualifies as medium-sized. This chain uses TRBV7-9 with TRBJ2-7; the D is unclear. The CDR3 totals 11 residues. The V gene lost 10 bases and the J gene lost 6 bases, with 13 bases spanning the gap. Germline V gene lookup returns CDR1 SEHNR and CDR2 FQNEAQ (reference sequence). The CDR3 loop reads CAIPGPTEQYF. Written as DNA, the CDR3 is TGTGCCATCCCCGGGCCCACCGAGCAGTACTTC.

There are many counts of this clonotype. Written as DNA, the CDR3 is TGCGCCAGCAGCCAAGAGGAGGGACGCACAGCTGCTGCAGGCTACACCTTC. As protein: CASSQEEGRTAAAGYTF. The genes are TRBV4-1 and TRBJ1-2, with D tentatively TRBD1 (5 bases). The ends were cut back, 0 bases at V and 8 bases at J, with 22 bases in the middle. The length of the CDR3 is 17 residues. Per the germline V gene, CDR1 is MGHRA and CDR2 is YSYEKL.

V and J are TRBV7-2 and TRBJ2-7; the D is unclear. CDR1 and CDR2 (germline): SGHTA, FQGNSA. The CDR3 runs 13 residues. Trimming stripped 1 base from V and 7 bases from J, with 11 bases between. This CDR3 is CASSLEAEREQYF. CDR3 bases: TGTGCCAGCAGCTTAGAAGCAGAAAGGGAGCAGTACTTC. Filled out from reference TRBV7-2 and TRBJ2-7, the complete variable domain reads GAGVSQSPSNKVTEKGKDVELRCDPISGHTALYWYRQSLGQGLEFLIYFQGNSAPDKSGLPSDRFSAERTGGSVSTLTIQRTQQEDSAVYLCASSLEAEREQYFGPGTRLTVT.

Judged by abundance, this clonotype is medium-sized (0.01 to 0.1%). The rearrangement links TRBV5-1 to TRBJ1-5; no definite D call. Germline V gene sequence: CDR1 SGHRS, CDR2 YFSETQ. V lost 0 bases to trimming and J lost 4 bases, with 5 bases between them. The CDR3 contains 13 residues. The CDR3 here is CASSLDGNQPQHF. The CDR3 DNA reads as TGCGCCAGCAGCTTGGACGGGAATCAGCCCCAGCATTTT.

V and J are TRBV12-3 or TRBV12-4 and TRBJ2-5; no clear D gene. The CDR3 covers 13 residues. Trimming removed 2 bases from V and 1 base from J, with 5 bases in between. The CDR3 reads CASSLYSQETQYF. In nucleotides, the CDR3 is TGTGCCAGCAGTTTATACTCCCAAGAGACCCAGTACTTC.

This clonotype was counted ten times or more. The V and J genes are TRBV7-9 and TRBJ1-6, with D hard to call. Germline loops: CDR1 SEHNR, CDR2 FQNEAQ (reference sequence). Between the trimmed V and J ends, which lost 1 base and 10 bases, there was a span of 5 bases. CDR3 length: 12 residues. CDR3 sequence reads: CASSLGESPLHF. CDR3 in DNA: TGTGCCAGCAGCTTAGGAGAATCACCCCTCCACTTT.

Concerning this clonotype: A read error is possible here, since a much larger clone lies one base away. V gene TRBV12-5 combines with J gene TRBJ1-5, with 8 positions matching TRBD1. There are 15 residues in the CDR3. CDR1 LGHNT and CDR2 FRNRAP come from the germline V gene. The CDR3 is CASGHSDRGNQTQHF. The CDR3 nucleotides are TGTGCTAGTGGCCACAGTGACAGGGGCAATCAGACCCAGCATTTT.